The clone carrying this T cell receptor (beta chain) showed up many times. The antigen is unknown. The CDR3 regions of TCR beta were amplified from RNA transcripts. The primer set for the first-round RT-PCR of the TCR CDR3 was HTBI. TCRdb itself ran the multiplex PCR reads through MiXCR, one entry per CDR3 protein. The sample comprises some 650,000 distinct CDR3 sequences, around 15% of which are singletons, and around 3.5% rests with the top ten. Each diagnosis drew on symptoms, thyroxine, TRAb, thyroid ultrasound and orbital computed tomography findings. Fresh 10 ml peripheral blood yielded PBMCs. The data were taken from a study of T cells in Graves' hyperthyroidism and ophthalmopathy. There are 16 residues in the CDR3. The junction had 2 bases not matched to a gene; V was cut back by 0 bases and J by 0 bases. Germline CDR1 is SGHRS and CDR2 is YFSETQ. General study findings and limits: Most clonotypes expanded in thyroid above 0.001 were likewise present in blood.

What was sequenced was blood. This clonotype was obtained from a woman between 40 and 55 years old with Graves' ophthalmopathy. The V gene is TRBV5-1, the J gene TRBJ2-3, with TRBD2 matching 9 bases. In DNA form, the CDR3 reads TGCGCCAGCAGCTTGGGGACTAGCGCGAGCACAGATACGCAGTATTTT. Translating gives CASSLGTSASTDTQYF.